A selection of T cell receptor beta chains follows, all from one sample in a study of T cell changes during pregnancy in multiple sclerosis. Sequencing was performed with immunoSEQ multiplex PCR; in TCRdb, only in-frame clones are kept and a portion is missing. The sample lists 55,000 to 70,000 clones, approximately 90% seen once, with 1.4% to 1.5% in the top ten. The material was peripheral blood, obtained in the third trimester of pregnancy. The origin of the receptors is a female donor in good health, enrolled as a control in a pregnancy study. CDR3s include the opening cysteine and the closing phenylalanine or tryptophan. A D gene is named only where the DNA matches it firmly. Clone size appears in some rows only: once, few, many, or a class for an expanded clone.

d_gene: .; v_gene: TRBV4-3; abundance: .; j_gene: TRBJ1-2; CDR3nt: TGCGCCAGCAGCCAGGAGCTCTCAGGGGAACCCTATGGCTACACCTTC; CDR3aa: CASSQELSGEPYGYTF
d_gene: .; v_gene: TRBV10-3; abundance: .; j_gene: TRBJ2-5; CDR3nt: TGTGCCATCAGTGAGCAGGGGATGGGAACGGAGACCCAGTACTTC; CDR3aa: CAISEQGMGTETQYF
d_gene: TRBD1; v_gene: TRBV6-6; abundance: .; j_gene: TRBJ2-7; CDR3nt: TGTGCCAGCAGTTCCGGGACAGGGGCCCACGAGCAGTACTTC; CDR3aa: CASSSGTGAHEQYF
d_gene: TRBD1; v_gene: TRBV27; abundance: .; j_gene: TRBJ1-1; CDR3nt: TGTGCCAGCAGGCTCGGACAGGGGCCTCGGGAAGCTTTCTTT; CDR3aa: CASRLGQGPREAFF
d_gene: .; v_gene: TRBV4-1; abundance: .; j_gene: TRBJ1-2; CDR3nt: TGCGCCAGCAGCCAAGCGAGACAGGCCACCTATGGCTACACCTTC; CDR3aa: CASSQARQATYGYTF
d_gene: TRBD2; v_gene: TRBV7-8; abundance: .; j_gene: TRBJ2-3; CDR3nt: TGTGCCAGCAGCTCCAGGACTAGCGGGGCCCACGGGACGCAGTATTTT; CDR3aa: CASSSRTSGAHGTQYF
d_gene: .; v_gene: TRBV2; abundance: .; j_gene: TRBJ1-5; CDR3nt: TGTGCCAGCAGTGGCCCCGGAGATTATAGCAATCAGCCCCAGCATTTT; CDR3aa: CASSGPGDYSNQPQHF
d_gene: .; v_gene: TRBV5-4; abundance: .; j_gene: TRBJ1-5; CDR3nt: TGTGCCAGCAGCCCTGGACAGATTGATCAGCCCCAGCATTTT; CDR3aa: CASSPGQIDQPQHF
d_gene: TRBD2; v_gene: TRBV11-2; abundance: .; j_gene: TRBJ2-7; CDR3nt: TGTGCCAGCAGCTTAGCAGGGACTAGCGTCTACGAGCAGTACTTC; CDR3aa: CASSLAGTSVYEQYF
d_gene: TRBD1; v_gene: TRBV5-1; abundance: .; j_gene: TRBJ2-7; CDR3nt: TGCGCCAGCAGCTTTCCGGGACAGGGGGCGAGGGAGCAGTACTTC; CDR3aa: CASSFPGQGAREQYF
d_gene: .; v_gene: TRBV19; abundance: .; j_gene: TRBJ1-2; CDR3nt: TGTGCCAGCTACCCAGTCGGGGGATATGCGAACTATGGCTACACCTTC; CDR3aa: CASYPVGGYANYGYTF
d_gene: .; v_gene: TRBV7-2; abundance: once; j_gene: TRBJ2-2; CDR3nt: TGTGCCAGCACCCAATCGAACACCGGGGAGCTGTTTTTT; CDR3aa: CASTQSNTGELFF
d_gene: .; v_gene: TRBV15; abundance: .; j_gene: TRBJ2-2; CDR3nt: TGTGCCACCAGCAGAGATAACGGGTTGAACACCGGGGAGCTGTTTTTT; CDR3aa: CATSRDNGLNTGELFF
d_gene: .; v_gene: TRBV2; abundance: .; j_gene: TRBJ2-5; CDR3nt: TGTGCCAGCAGTGGGGGACTCCTCCAAGAGACCCAGTACTTC; CDR3aa: CASSGGLLQETQYF
d_gene: .; v_gene: TRBV18; abundance: .; j_gene: TRBJ2-2; CDR3nt: TGTGCCAGCTCACTGCTTAGTTCGAACACCGGGGAGCTGTTTTTT; CDR3aa: CASSLLSSNTGELFF
d_gene: .; v_gene: TRBV11-3; abundance: .; j_gene: TRBJ1-2; CDR3nt: TGTGCCAGCAGCTCGATACAAGGACAGAGTAACTATGGCTACACCTTC; CDR3aa: CASSSIQGQSNYGYTF
d_gene: .; v_gene: TRBV30; abundance: few; j_gene: TRBJ1-3; CDR3nt: TGTGCCCGTGACGGAGGATCTGGAAACACCATATATTTT; CDR3aa: CARDGGSGNTIYF
d_gene: .; v_gene: TRBV18; abundance: .; j_gene: TRBJ1-4; CDR3nt: TGTGCCAGCTCACCATCCCGTTTAACTAATGAAAAACTGTTTTTT; CDR3aa: CASSPSRLTNEKLFF
d_gene: TRBD1; v_gene: TRBV2; abundance: once; j_gene: TRBJ1-2; CDR3nt: TGTGCCAGCCTCGGACAGGGGGTGGCCTTTGGCTACACCTTC; CDR3aa: CASLGQGVAFGYTF
d_gene: .; v_gene: TRBV6-1; abundance: .; j_gene: TRBJ1-1; CDR3nt: TGTGCCAGCAGTGAAGTCGGGACAAAGAGGGAAGCTTTCTTT; CDR3aa: CASSEVGTKREAFF
d_gene: TRBD2; v_gene: TRBV7-2; abundance: .; j_gene: TRBJ2-7; CDR3nt: TGTGCCAGCAGCCGGACTAGCGGGAGCTACGAGCAGTACTTC; CDR3aa: CASSRTSGSYEQYF
d_gene: .; v_gene: TRBV28; abundance: .; j_gene: TRBJ1-2; CDR3nt: TGTGCCAGCAGTTTATCTGAGCTTTATGGCTACACCTTC; CDR3aa: CASSLSELYGYTF
d_gene: TRBD2; v_gene: TRBV5-1; abundance: .; j_gene: TRBJ2-7; CDR3nt: TGCGCCAGCAGCCGGGGGGACGAGCAGTACTTC; CDR3aa: CASSRGDEQYF
d_gene: TRBD1; v_gene: TRBV28; abundance: once; j_gene: TRBJ1-1; CDR3nt: TGTGCCAGCAGGCAGTTGGGAAACAGGGGGGACACTGAAGCTTTCTTT; CDR3aa: CASRQLGNRGDTEAFF
d_gene: TRBD1; v_gene: TRBV7-9; abundance: .; j_gene: TRBJ2-7; CDR3nt: TGTGCCAGCAGCCGAGGAACAGGGGAAGTTGGCGAGCAGTACTTC; CDR3aa: CASSRGTGEVGEQYF
d_gene: .; v_gene: TRBV20-1; abundance: .; j_gene: TRBJ2-7; CDR3nt: TGCAGCGTAGACGGGACCTACGAGCAGTACTTC; CDR3aa: CSVDGTYEQYF
d_gene: .; v_gene: TRBV10-3; abundance: .; j_gene: TRBJ2-7; CDR3nt: TGTGCCATCAGTGAGAACATCTACGAGCAGTACTTC; CDR3aa: CAISENIYEQYF
d_gene: TRBD1; v_gene: TRBV7-9; abundance: .; j_gene: TRBJ1-1; CDR3nt: TGTGCCAGCAGCCCCATTTTGGGGACAGCCCACACTGAAGCTTTCTTT; CDR3aa: CASSPILGTAHTEAFF
d_gene: TRBD1; v_gene: TRBV19; abundance: .; j_gene: TRBJ1-6; CDR3nt: TGTGCCAGTAGTCCCGGGACAGGCCTTTATTCACCCCTCCACTTT; CDR3aa: CASSPGTGLYSPLHF
d_gene: .; v_gene: TRBV27; abundance: .; j_gene: TRBJ2-7; CDR3nt: TGTGCCAGCAGTTCACCGGACAGTTGGGCCTACGAGCAGTACTTC; CDR3aa: CASSSPDSWAYEQYF
d_gene: .; v_gene: TRBV5-8; abundance: .; j_gene: TRBJ2-2; CDR3nt: TGTGCCAGCAGAGTCGGGGGTACCGGGGAGCTGTTTTTT; CDR3aa: CASRVGGTGELFF
d_gene: .; v_gene: TRBV4-1; abundance: .; j_gene: TRBJ2-4; CDR3nt: TGCGCCAGCAGCCAACCTACATCGACAGTAGCCAAAAACATTCAGTACTTC; CDR3aa: CASSQPTSTVAKNIQYF
d_gene: TRBD2; v_gene: TRBV7-9; abundance: .; j_gene: TRBJ2-2; CDR3nt: TGTGCCAGCAGCTTAGGATTCCTAGCGGGGGCCGGGGAGCTGTTTTTT; CDR3aa: CASSLGFLAGAGELFF
d_gene: TRBD1; v_gene: TRBV5-1; abundance: once; j_gene: TRBJ1-6; CDR3nt: TGCGCCAGCAGCAGGGGGCTTCAAAATTCACCCCTCCACTTT; CDR3aa: CASSRGLQNSPLHF
d_gene: .; v_gene: TRBV4-1; abundance: once; j_gene: TRBJ1-2; CDR3nt: TGCGCCAGCAGCCAAGGGGCCCGAGCCCAGGGATATGGCTACACCTTC; CDR3aa: CASSQGARAQGYGYTF
d_gene: .; v_gene: TRBV14; abundance: .; j_gene: TRBJ2-3; CDR3nt: TGTGCCAGCAGCCAAGTCCCGGGCACAGATACGCAGTATTTT; CDR3aa: CASSQVPGTDTQYF